Each of the 9 T cell receptor beta chains below was sequenced from the same sample in a study of T cells in Graves' hyperthyroidism and ophthalmopathy. RNA transcripts were the template for amplifying TCR beta CDR3 regions. The study used the HTBI primer set for a first-round RT-PCR of the TCR CDR3. MiXCR, run by TCRdb on the multiplex PCR reads, gives a single entry per CDR3 protein. The sample comprises 400,000 to 500,000 distinct CDR3 sequences, approximately 15% of which are singletons, and less than 20% rests with the top ten. Sequenced input: blood. Receptor source: a woman younger than 30 with Graves' hyperthyroidism.

This clonotype showed up many times. The chain couples TRBV11-2 to TRBJ2-1, with 9 nucleotides matching TRBD1. J lost 1 base, V lost 2 bases, and 3 bases had no gene match. Germline CDR1 SGHAT, CDR2 FQNNGV. CDR3 size: 16 residues. The CDR3 DNA sequence: TGTGCCAGCAGCTTACCCGGGACAGGGTCCTACAATGAGCAGTTCTTC. Amino acid sequence: CASSLPGTGSYNEQFF.

The sample holds many counts of this clonotype. The chain combines TRBV30 with TRBJ1-4; D uncertain. Germline loops: CDR1 GTSNPN, CDR2 SVGIG (reference sequence). Between the trimmed V and J ends, which lost 4 bases and 6 bases, there was a span of 6 bases. The CDR3 runs 11 residues. DNA for the CDR3: TGTGCCTGGAACTGGGATGAAAAACTGTTTTTT. Amino acid sequence: CAWNWDEKLFF.

This clonotype was seen repeatedly, ten times or more. The rearrangement joins TRBV6-1 to TRBJ2-7, with 8 bases aligning to TRBD1. Germline lookup yields CDR1 MNHNS and CDR2 SASEGT. This CDR3 is 12 amino acids long. V dropped 6 bases and J dropped 2; count of bases not matched to a gene: 0. CDR3 protein: CASRQGAYEQYF. The CDR3 bases are TGTGCCAGCAGACAGGGGGCCTACGAGCAGTACTTC.

V usage is TRBV3-1 and J usage is TRBJ2-1; 10 bases agree with TRBD2. V shed 3 bases and J 6 bases; nucleotides not matched to a gene: 8. Germline V lookup: CDR1 LGHDT, CDR2 YNNKEL (reference sequence). This CDR3 is 16 amino acids long. The CDR3 loop reads CASSQAGTSEVNEQFF. The CDR3 DNA follows: TGTGCCAGCAGCCAGGCCGGGACTAGCGAGGTCAATGAGCAGTTCTTC.

This clonotype was observed many times. The V call is TRBV5-1, the J call TRBJ2-1; TRBD2 agrees at 7 bases. The length of the CDR3 is 16 residues. The V gene end was trimmed by 1 base and the J gene end by 7 bases; junction bases not matched to a gene: 11. Looked up from germline, CDR1 is SGHRS and CDR2 is YFSETQ. The chain's CDR3 is CASSLRPGLPGNEQFF. CDR3 DNA sequence: TGCGCCAGCAGCTTGCGGCCGGGACTACCGGGGAATGAGCAGTTCTTC.

This clonotype came up many times. The V gene is TRBV6-1, the J gene TRBJ2-5; no definite D call. This CDR3 comprises 13 residues. V was pared by 8 bases and J by 2 bases, with 12 bases between. The germline gives CDR1 MNHNS, CDR2 SASEGT. As DNA, the CDR3 is TGTGCCAGCGAAATTAACAAACAAGAGACCCAGTACTTC. Its translation is CASEINKQETQYF.

This clonotype occurred many times. V gene TRBV4-2 combines with J gene TRBJ2-7; 7 bases agree with TRBD2. V shed 0 bases, J shed 4 bases, and the junction held 6 bases outside the gene matches. The CDR3 is 15 residues long. CDR1 and CDR2 from the germline V gene are LGHNA and YNFKEQ. The CDR3 nucleotides are TGTGCCAGCAGCCAAGAGCGAGCGGGAAGGTACGAGCAGTACTTC. Its protein product is CASSQERAGRYEQYF.

This clonotype was counted many times. This chain connects TRBV19 to TRBJ1-1; tentative D call: TRBD1 (6 bases). The germline V and J ends were trimmed by 7 bases and 4 bases, with 16 bases remaining between them. The germline V gene encodes CDR1 LNHDA and CDR2 SQIVND (reference sequence). CDR3 length: 14 amino acids. The DNA of the CDR3 is TGTGCCAGTAACGATCTCAGGGGAGGCACTGAAGCTTTCTTT. This encodes CASNDLRGGTEAFF.

The chain joins TRBV14 to TRBJ1-6; D remains unclear. Per germline, CDR1 SGHDN and CDR2 FVKESK. Trimming left V 4 bases short and J 16 bases short, with 17 bases between. CDR3 length equals 13 residues. The CDR3 DNA is TGTGCCAGCAGCCGATGGACGGTGGAGCCTCTCCACTTT. The encoded protein is CASSRWTVEPLHF.